These 22 T cell receptor beta chains came from one sample sequenced in a study of T cell responses to AZD1222 COVID-19 vaccine. Sequencing was performed with immunoSEQ multiplex PCR; in TCRdb, only in-frame clones are kept and a portion is missing. Among 100,000 to 150,000 clones, approximately 94% were seen once, and the ten largest hold roughly 6.6%. Sample: peripheral blood, taken on day 0 of AZD1222 vaccination. These receptor sequences come from an adult in good health.

This chain joins TRBV7-9 and TRBJ1-5, with D perhaps TRBD1 (5 bases). Trimming shortened V by 3 bases and J by 0 bases, and 18 bases separated the two germline ends. The germline V gene encodes CDR1 SEHNR and CDR2 FQNEAQ (reference sequence). This CDR3 comprises 18 residues. Written as DNA, the CDR3 is TGTGCCAGCAGCTTTATGCCTGACGGGGCCCCTAGCAATCAGCCCCAGCATTTT. It translates to CASSFMPDGAPSNQPQHF. Full variable domain (rest looked up from reference TRBV7-9 and TRBJ1-5): DTGVSQNPRHKITKRGQNVTFRCDPISEHNRLYWYRQTLGQGPEFLTYFQNEAQLEKSRLLSDRFSAERPKGSFSTLEIQRTEQGDSAMYLCASSFMPDGAPSNQPQHFGDGTRLSIL.

The chain recombines TRBV11-2 with TRBJ2-1, with 8 nucleotides matching TRBD2. The V gene end was trimmed by 4 bases and the J gene end by 0 bases; junction bases not matched to a gene: 5. Per germline, CDR1 SGHAT and CDR2 FQNNGV. CDR3 length: 16 residues. Written as DNA, the CDR3 is TGTGCCAGCAGCTCTTTAGCGGGGAGCTCCTACAATGAGCAGTTCTTC. Amino acid sequence: CASSSLAGSSYNEQFF.

This sequence joins TRBV4-3 and TRBJ1-2; no reliable D call. Germline V gives CDR1 LGHNA, CDR2 YSLEER. The CDR3 covers 13 residues. Deletions cut 6 bases from V and 8 bases from J, with 16 bases between. The CDR3 DNA reads TGCGCCAGCAGTCCGACGCCCCAATCGGGCTACACCTTC. Protein: CASSPTPQSGYTF.

This rearrangement joins TRBV19 to TRBJ2-1; TRBD2 matches 14 bases. J gave up 3 bases and V 1 base, and 14 bases lay outside the gene matches. From germline, CDR1 is LNHDA and CDR2 SQIVND (reference sequence). The CDR3 consists of 21 residues. CDR3 region: CASSIGLSWTSGRTLYNEQFF. CDR3 bases: TGTGCCAGTAGTATAGGACTATCTTGGACTAGCGGGAGGACCCTCTACAATGAGCAGTTCTTC.

J is TRBJ1-2 and V is TRBV28; possibly TRBD1 for D (5 bases). The CDR3 has 14 residues. V lost 6 bases and J 8 bases, leaving 19 bases between the germline ends. The V gene's germline CDR1 is MDHEN and CDR2 SYDVKM. The CDR3 region is CASRRFPGTGGYTF. CDR3 bases: TGTGCCAGCAGGCGTTTCCCAGGGACGGGAGGCTACACCTTC.

This clone occurred once. The gene calls are TRBV12-3 or TRBV12-4 and TRBJ1-1; D gene ambiguous. CDR3 length equals 11 residues. V was trimmed by 3 bases and J by 5 bases, leaving 4 bases between them. CDR3 sequence: CASSLYTEAFF. The CDR3 DNA reads TGTGCCAGCAGTTTGTATACTGAAGCTTTCTTT.

This chain joins TRBV7-2 and TRBJ1-6; D is possibly TRBD1 (6 bases). The germline V gene has CDR1 SGHTA and CDR2 FQGNSA. The CDR3 has 16 amino acids. V was trimmed by 4 bases and J by 10 bases, leaving 20 bases between them. The CDR3 is CASSSDGSGVGSPLHF. The CDR3 DNA is TGTGCCAGCAGCTCCGACGGGTCAGGGGTTGGGTCACCCCTCCACTTT. Full variable domain (remainder filled in from reference TRBV7-2 and TRBJ1-6): GAGVSQSPSNKVTEKGKDVELRCDPISGHTALYWYRQSLGQGLEFLIYFQGNSAPDKSGLPSDRFSAERTGGSVSTLTIQRTQQEDSAVYLCASSSDGSGVGSPLHFGNGTRLTVT.

This chain uses TRBV6-5 with TRBJ2-7; 7 bases match TRBD2. This CDR3 contains 15 residues. The germline V gene encodes CDR1 MNHEY and CDR2 SVGAGI. V shed 0 bases and J 3 bases; nucleotides not matched to a gene: 5. The DNA for the CDR3 is TGTGCCAGCAGTTACTCTGAGCGGGATAACTACGAGCAGTACTTC. Protein product: CASSYSERDNYEQYF.

The chain recombines TRBV13 with TRBJ1-2; no firm D call. Germline CDR1 reads PRHDT; CDR2 reads FYEKMQ (reference sequence). This CDR3 comprises 12 residues. Trimming removed 0 bases from V and 8 bases from J, with 7 bases in between. The CDR3 nucleotides read TGTGCCAGCAGCTTAGGGCCGGCAGGCTACACCTTC. This translates into CASSLGPAGYTF.

The V call is TRBV19, the J call TRBJ2-3; the match to TRBD2 covers 8 bases. After removal of 10 bases from V and 8 bases from J, the junction contained 11 bases not matched to a gene. Germline CDR1 reads LNHDA; CDR2 reads SQIVND (reference sequence). The CDR3 covers 13 residues. CDR3 residues: CATKAGVQVTQYF. The CDR3 coding sequence is TGTGCCACCAAAGCGGGAGTTCAGGTTACGCAGTATTTT.

This rearrangement joins TRBV5-1 to TRBJ2-3, with D unresolved. V was cut by 4 bases and J by 5 bases, with 8 bases left in between. Looked up from germline, CDR1 is SGHRS and CDR2 is YFSETQ. CDR3 length equals 12 residues. The CDR3 nucleotides read TGCGCCAGCAGCCGGCAGGTAGATACGCAGTATTTT. Translation gives CASSRQVDTQYF.

This clone was seen a handful of times. The rearrangement uses TRBV27 and TRBJ2-1, with 7 bases fitting TRBD1. This CDR3 has 17 residues. The V segment lost 5 bases and the J segment 4 bases; nucleotides outside the gene matches: 14. Germline loops: CDR1 MNHEY, CDR2 SMNVEV (reference sequence). The DNA of the CDR3 is TGTGCCAGCAGTAAAAACCTCGGACAGGAACGATACAATGAGCAGTTCTTC. Amino acid sequence: CASSKNLGQERYNEQFF.

The chain is built from TRBV5-8 and TRBJ1-1, with 8 bases fitting TRBD1. The CDR3 loop spans 14 amino acids. After removal of 3 bases from V and 2 bases from J, the junction contained 3 bases not matched to a gene. Germline values: CDR1 SGHTS, CDR2 YDEGEE. CDR3: CASSWGTGNTEAFF. The CDR3 region has the DNA TGTGCCAGCAGCTGGGGGACAGGAAACACTGAAGCTTTCTTT.

This rearrangement joins TRBV2 to TRBJ2-1; 9 nucleotides agree with TRBD2. CDR3 length: 15 amino acids. Germline CDR1 and CDR2: SNHLY and FYNNEI. The ends lost 0 bases at V and 10 bases at J; junction bases unmatched: 7. DNA of the CDR3: TGTGCCAGCAGTGAAGCGTCTAGCGGGAAGACGGAGCAGTTCTTC. Protein: CASSEASSGKTEQFF.

A note on this clone: This CDR3 is also generated by other DNA sequences in the sample. The chain joins TRBV6-5 to TRBJ1-1; D unclear. CDR3 size: 13 residues. The V gene's germline CDR1 is MNHEY and CDR2 SVGAGI. Trimming removed 2 bases at V and 1 base at J, with 5 bases between. For the CDR3, the DNA is TGTGCCAGCAGTTACCGGGGGAACACTGAAGCTTTCTTT. This sequence encodes CASSYRGNTEAFF.

This CDR3 reads CATSRGYYNEQFF. Here the CDR3 DNA reads TGTGCCACCAGCAGAGGATATTACAATGAGCAGTTCTTC. The chain employs TRBV15 and TRBJ2-1; D uncertain. The CDR3 spans 13 residues. The V gene lost 1 base and the J gene lost 4 bases, with 5 bases spanning the gap. Germline loops: CDR1 LNHNV, CDR2 YYDKDF (reference sequence). Full variable domain (missing parts from reference TRBV15 and TRBJ2-1): DAMVIQNPRYQVTQFGKPVTLSCSQTLNHNVMYWYQQKSSQAPKLLFHYYDKDFNNEADTPDNFQSRRPNTSFCFLDIRSPGLGDTAMYLCATSRGYYNEQFFGPGTRLTVL.

The chain uses TRBV28 and TRBJ1-1, with D possibly being TRBD1 (5 bases). The germline gives CDR1 MDHEN, CDR2 SYDVKM. The germline V and J ends were trimmed by 5 bases and 1 base, with 8 bases remaining between them. The CDR3 consists of 13 residues. CDR3 amino acids: CASSRQGNTEAFF. In DNA, the CDR3 is TGTGCCAGCAGTCGCCAGGGGAACACTGAAGCTTTCTTT.

The chain couples TRBV2 to TRBJ2-7; 7 bases align to TRBD2. Germline values: CDR1 SNHLY, CDR2 FYNNEI. The CDR3 has 13 amino acids. The V segment lost 9 bases and the J segment 2 bases; nucleotides outside the gene matches: 7. The CDR3 DNA reads as TGTGCCAGGGGGGGGACGTCTCCCTACGAGCAGTACTTC. It specifies CARGGTSPYEQYF.

The rearrangement links TRBV2 to TRBJ2-1, with a tentative D call TRBD2 (5 bases). Per the germline V gene, CDR1 is SNHLY and CDR2 is FYNNEI. This CDR3 has 13 amino acids. The ends were cut back, 6 bases at V and 7 bases at J, with 13 bases in the middle. Written as DNA, the CDR3 is TGTGCCAGCAGCGGGAACCTAGGGAATGAGCAGTTCTTC. Amino acid sequence: CASSGNLGNEQFF.

This chain joins TRBV7-8 and TRBJ1-2, with a tentative D call TRBD1 (6 bases). This CDR3 spans 15 amino acids. CDR1 is SGHVS, CDR2 FQNEAQ, per germline. The ends were cut back, 4 bases at V and 0 bases at J, with 12 bases in the middle. In DNA, the CDR3 is TGTGCCAGCAGCTCAGACAGGTTAGCTAACTATGGCTACACCTTC. It yields the protein CASSSDRLANYGYTF.

In its sample, this clone was seen a few times. The J gene is TRBJ2-5, the V gene TRBV3-1 (or the pseudogene TRBV3-2), with D possibly being TRBD1 (5 bases). Trimming left V 0 bases short and J 4 bases short, with 12 bases between. CDR1 LGHDT and CDR2 YNNKEL come from the germline V gene (reference sequence). The CDR3 has 15 residues. In DNA, the CDR3 is TGTGCCAGCAGCCAAGATGCACAGGTTCGAGAGACCCAGTACTTC. As protein: CASSQDAQVRETQYF.

The V gene is TRBV5-8, the J gene TRBJ2-7, with TRBD2 identical over 14 bases. Per germline, CDR1 SGHTS and CDR2 YDEGEE. V was pared by 4 bases and J by 0 bases, with 6 bases of the junction left unmatched. CDR3 length: 17 residues. This CDR3 reads CASSPGTSGGSSYEQYF. The CDR3 DNA reads TGTGCCAGCAGCCCCGGGACTAGCGGGGGAAGCTCCTACGAGCAGTACTTC.